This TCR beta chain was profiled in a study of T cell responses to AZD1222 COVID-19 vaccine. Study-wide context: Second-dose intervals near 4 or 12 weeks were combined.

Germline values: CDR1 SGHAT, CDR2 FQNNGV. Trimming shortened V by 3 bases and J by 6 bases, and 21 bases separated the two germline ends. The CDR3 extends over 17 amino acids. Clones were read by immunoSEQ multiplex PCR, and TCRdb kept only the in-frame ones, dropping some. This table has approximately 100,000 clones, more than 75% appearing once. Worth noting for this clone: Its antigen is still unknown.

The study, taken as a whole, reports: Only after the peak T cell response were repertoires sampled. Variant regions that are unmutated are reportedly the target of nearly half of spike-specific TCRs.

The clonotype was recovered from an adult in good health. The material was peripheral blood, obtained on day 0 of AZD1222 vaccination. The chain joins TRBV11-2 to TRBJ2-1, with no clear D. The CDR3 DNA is TGTGCCAGCAGCTTTCTGATAGGCACAGAGTACCCCAATGAGCAGTTCTTC. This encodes CASSFLIGTEYPNEQFF.